This entry lists 9 T cell receptor beta chains sequenced from one sample in a study of blood T cell repertoires in COVID-19. The repertoire was sequenced with immunoSEQ multiplex PCR; TCRdb's copy has only in-frame clones and lacks some. There are approximately 150,000 clones in the sample; roughly 85% occur only once, and 2.5% to 4% lies in the top ten. Sequencing used peripheral blood. The source of these receptors is a man aged 65-85 years with acute or convalescent COVID-19.

The chain employs TRBV28 and TRBJ2-4; tentatively, D is TRBD2 (6 bases). V shed 5 bases and J shed 0 bases, with 11 bases lying between them. CDR1 is MDHEN and CDR2 is SYDVKM in the germline V gene. The CDR3 length is 15 residues. Here the CDR3 DNA reads TGTGCCAGCAGTGAGCCGGGGGTAGCCAAAAACATTCAGTACTTC. Residues: CASSEPGVAKNIQYF.

V gene TRBV27 combines with J gene TRBJ2-7; tentative D call: TRBD1 (6 bases). Trimming left V 4 bases short and J 5 bases short, with 15 bases between. The CDR3 length is 14 residues. Looked up from germline, CDR1 is MNHEY and CDR2 is SMNVEV (reference sequence). CDR3 nucleotides: TGTGCCAGCAGTTCCCCGGGACAACGCCACGAGCAGTACTTC. Translating it yields CASSSPGQRHEQYF.

This clone was seen a single time. This chain links TRBV21-1 with TRBJ2-3; the DNA was not compared with TRBD1, the D call given in the table. TRBV21-1 is given as a pseudogene. The CDR3 length is 14 residues. CDR3 nucleotide sequence: TGTGCCAGCAGCAATTTCAGGGGAGCAGATACGCAGTATTTT. Translated, it gives CASSNFRGADTQYF.

The V call is TRBV5-8, the J call TRBJ1-5, with D possibly being TRBD1 (6 bases). This CDR3 comprises 17 residues. Germline CDR1 reads SGHTS; CDR2 reads YDEGEE. The germline V and J ends were trimmed by 0 bases and 6 bases, with 19 bases remaining between them. The CDR3 sequence is CASSLAAGTTAGQPQHF. CDR3 DNA sequence: TGTGCCAGCAGCTTGGCCGCCGGGACAACTGCGGGTCAGCCCCAGCATTTT.

V usage is TRBV5-1 and J usage is TRBJ2-3; TRBD2 aligns across 11 bases. V gave up 0 bases and J gave up 2 bases; unmatched junction bases: 2. The CDR3 extends over 16 amino acids. Germline V CDR1 and CDR2: SGHRS, YFSETQ. In DNA, the CDR3 is TGCGCCAGCAGCTTGGGGGGACTAGCGGACACAGATACGCAGTATTTT. This sequence encodes CASSLGGLADTDTQYF.

The rearrangement links TRBV19 to TRBJ1-5; 10 bases align to TRBD1. The CDR3 has 17 amino acids. Trimming at V came to 4 bases and at J to 1 base, leaving 7 bases not matched to a gene. Germline-derived CDR1 and CDR2 are LNHDA and SQIVND (reference sequence). The CDR3 bases are TGTGCCAGTAGTAAGCCGGGACAGGGGATCAGCAATCAGCCCCAGCATTTT. Protein sequence: CASSKPGQGISNQPQHF. Full variable domain (missing parts from reference TRBV19 and TRBJ1-5): DGGITQSPKYLFRKEGQNVTLSCEQNLNHDAMYWYRQDPGQGLRLIYYSQIVNDFQKGDIAEGYSVSREKKESFPLTVTSAQKNPTAFYLCASSKPGQGISNQPQHFGDGTRLSIL.

This clone appeared once. This chain uses TRBV10-2 with TRBJ2-1; TRBD1 matches at 7 bases. There are 15 residues in the CDR3. CDR1 WSHSY and CDR2 SAAADI come from the germline V gene. Trimming at V came to 2 bases and at J to 8 bases, leaving 9 bases not matched to a gene. CDR3 in DNA: TGCGCCAGCAGTGAGCCGAGGGGGCTAGTCCATGAGCAGTTCTTC. This encodes CASSEPRGLVHEQFF.

This chain connects TRBV7-6 to TRBJ2-1; D may be TRBD2 (5 bases). V shed 5 bases and J shed 0 bases, with 29 bases lying between them. This CDR3 region has 21 residues. Germline CDR1 is SGHVS and CDR2 is FNYEAQ. The CDR3 region has the DNA TGTGCCAGCAGCACTGACCGTTCCGGGATTCGGGCGGTGAGCTCCTACAATGAGCAGTTCTTC. Encoded protein: CASSTDRSGIRAVSSYNEQFF.

The sample holds one count of this clone. The chain is built from TRBV4-1 and TRBJ2-7, with TRBD2 matching over 8 bases. The V gene's germline CDR1 is MGHRA and CDR2 YSYEKL. Unmatched junction bases numbered 9, after V lost 0 bases and J lost 2 bases. This CDR3 is built from 17 residues. CDR3 residues: CASSQDPEIAGTYEQYF. The DNA of the CDR3 is TGCGCCAGCAGCCAAGATCCGGAAATAGCGGGGACCTACGAGCAGTACTTC.